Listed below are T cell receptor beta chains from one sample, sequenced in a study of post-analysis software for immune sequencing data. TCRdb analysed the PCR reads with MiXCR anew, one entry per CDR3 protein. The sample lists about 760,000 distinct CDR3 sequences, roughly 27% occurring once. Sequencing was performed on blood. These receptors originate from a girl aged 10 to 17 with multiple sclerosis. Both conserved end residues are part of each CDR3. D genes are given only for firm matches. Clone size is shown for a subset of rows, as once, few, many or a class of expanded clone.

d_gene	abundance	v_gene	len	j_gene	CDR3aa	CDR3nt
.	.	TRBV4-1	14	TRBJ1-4	CASSHLQGAEKLFF	TGCGCCAGCAGCCACCTTCAAGGAGCCGAAAAACTGTTTTTT
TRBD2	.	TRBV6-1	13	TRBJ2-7	CASSEREFYEQYF	TGTGCCAGCAGTGAGCGGGAGTTCTACGAGCAGTACTTC
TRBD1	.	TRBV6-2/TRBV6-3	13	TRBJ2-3	CASIGTGGHTQYF	TGTGCCAGCATTGGGACAGGGGGTCATACGCAGTATTTT
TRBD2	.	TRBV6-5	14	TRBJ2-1	CASSYRGGVNEQFF	TGTGCCAGCAGTTATCGGGGGGGGGTGAATGAGCAGTTCTTC
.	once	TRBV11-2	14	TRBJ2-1	CASSLAGPTNEQFF	TGTGCCAGCAGCTTAGCGGGACCAACTAATGAGCAGTTCTTC
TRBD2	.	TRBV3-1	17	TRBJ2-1	CASSQGAGETSYNEQFF	TGTGCCAGCAGCCAAGGGGCGGGGGAGACCTCCTACAATGAGCAGTTCTTC
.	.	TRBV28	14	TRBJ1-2	CASSYIARSYGYTF	TGTGCCAGCAGTTACATTGCAAGAAGCTATGGCTACACCTTC
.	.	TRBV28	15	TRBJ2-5	CASNTQGKMWETQYF	TGTGCCAGCAACACTCAGGGGAAGATGTGGGAGACCCAGTACTTC
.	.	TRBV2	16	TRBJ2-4	CASSERGSLAKNIQYF	TGTGCCAGCAGTGAAAGGGGGTCCTTAGCCAAAAACATTCAGTACTTC
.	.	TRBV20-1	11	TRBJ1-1	CSAHSVYEAFF	TGCAGTGCCCACTCAGTGTATGAAGCTTTCTTT
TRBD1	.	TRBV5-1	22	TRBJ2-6	CASSLSGQGSVPRLSGANVRTF	TGCGCCAGCAGCTTATCGGGACAGGGGTCGGTACCTCGCCTCTCTGGGGCCAACGTCCGGACTTTC
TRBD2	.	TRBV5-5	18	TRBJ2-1	CASSFVSYGGSSYNEQFF	TGTGCCAGCAGCTTTGTTTCGTACGGGGGGAGCTCCTACAATGAGCAGTTCTTC
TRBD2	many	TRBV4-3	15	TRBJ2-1	CASSQGTSGYNEQFF	TGCGCCAGCAGCCAAGGGACTAGCGGGTACAATGAGCAGTTCTTC
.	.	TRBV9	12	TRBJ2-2	CASSLETGELFF	TGTGCCAGCAGCTTAGAAACCGGGGAGCTGTTTTTT
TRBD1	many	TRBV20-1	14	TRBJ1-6	CSASRGQGNSPLHF	TGCAGTGCTAGTAGGGGACAGGGGAATTCACCCCTCCACTTT
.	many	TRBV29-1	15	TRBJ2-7	CSVGSRLGGNYEQYF	TGCAGCGTCGGATCCCGATTGGGGGGCAACTACGAGCAGTACTTC
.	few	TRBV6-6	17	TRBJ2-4	CASSYDSTAGGKNIQYF	TGTGCCAGCAGTTACGATTCGACCGCAGGAGGCAAAAACATTCAGTACTTC
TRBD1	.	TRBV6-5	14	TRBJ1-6	CASSGTAYNSPLHF	TGTGCCAGCTCCGGGACAGCCTATAATTCACCCCTCCACTTT
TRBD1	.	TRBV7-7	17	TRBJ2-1	CASSLVTGDRVGHEQFF	TGTGCTAGCAGCTTAGTTACGGGGGACAGGGTTGGACATGAGCAGTTCTTC
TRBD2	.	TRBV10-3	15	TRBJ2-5	CATLKGLAGEETQYF	TGTGCCACACTAAAAGGACTAGCGGGAGAAGAGACCCAGTACTTC
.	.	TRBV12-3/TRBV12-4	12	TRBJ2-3	CASMNGPDTQYF	TGTGCCAGCATGAACGGGCCAGATACGCAGTATTTT
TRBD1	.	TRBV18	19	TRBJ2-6	CASSPIITGQAHWANVLTF	TGTGCCAGCTCACCGATAATAACGGGACAGGCTCACTGGGCCAACGTCCTGACTTTC
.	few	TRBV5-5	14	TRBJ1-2	CASSLNIMGYGYTF	TGTGCCAGCAGCTTAAATATTATGGGTTACGGCTACACCTTC
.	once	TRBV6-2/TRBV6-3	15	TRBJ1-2	CASTPRRSPRYGYTF	TGTGCCAGCACTCCTCGGAGGAGCCCGCGATATGGCTACACCTTC
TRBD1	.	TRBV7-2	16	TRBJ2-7	CASSFSSTGVGGEQYF	TGTGCCAGCAGCTTTTCCTCAACAGGGGTCGGTGGCGAGCAGTACTTC
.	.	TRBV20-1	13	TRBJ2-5	CSAVHTTYNEQYF	TGCAGTGCTGTTCACACTACCTACAATGAGCAGTACTTC
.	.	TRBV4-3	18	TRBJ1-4	CASSQDVQLIATNEKLFF	TGCGCCAGCAGCCAAGATGTACAGCTTATTGCAACTAATGAAAAACTGTTTTTT
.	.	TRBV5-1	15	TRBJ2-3	CASSFLQINTDTQYF	TGCGCCAGCAGCTTTTTGCAGATTAACACAGATACGCAGTATTTT
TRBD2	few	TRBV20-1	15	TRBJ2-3	CSASSGAGGRYTQYF	TGCAGTGCTAGCAGCGGGGCAGGAGGGCGGTATACGCAGTATTTT
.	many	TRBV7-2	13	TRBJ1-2	CASSLATAYGYTF	TGTGCCAGCAGCTTAGCCACGGCCTATGGCTACACCTTC
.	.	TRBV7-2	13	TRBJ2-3	CASSLGGANTQYF	TGTGCCAGCAGCTTAGGCGGGGCAAATACGCAGTATTTT
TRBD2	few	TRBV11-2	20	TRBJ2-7	CASSSTLGGRTSGRRREQYF	TGTGCCAGCAGCTCGACCCTTGGCGGTAGGACTAGCGGGAGAAGGAGGGAGCAGTACTTC
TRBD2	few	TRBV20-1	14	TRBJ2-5	CSAVQLAGGETQYF	TGCAGTGCCGTTCAACTAGCGGGAGGTGAGACCCAGTACTTC
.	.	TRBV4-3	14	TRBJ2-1	CASSQDSGHNEQFF	TGCGCCAGTAGCCAAGATTCTGGGCATAATGAGCAGTTCTTC
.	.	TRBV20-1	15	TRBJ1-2	CSARDFLTAEYGYTF	TGCAGTGCTAGAGACTTTCTGACAGCCGAGTATGGCTACACCTTC
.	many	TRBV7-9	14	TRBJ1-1	CASSLGGVNTEAFF	TGTGCCAGCAGCTTAGGTGGAGTAAACACTGAAGCTTTCTTT
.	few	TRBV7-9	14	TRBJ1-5	CASSSPGQNQPQHF	TGTGCCAGCAGCAGCCCGGGCCAAAATCAGCCCCAGCATTTT
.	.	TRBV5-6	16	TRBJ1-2	CASSSAPTGFRYGYTF	TGTGCCAGCAGCTCGGCACCCACAGGGTTTCGCTATGGCTACACCTTC
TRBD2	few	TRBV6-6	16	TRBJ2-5	CASTNNGPAGQETQYF	TGTGCCAGCACCAACAACGGACCAGCGGGACAAGAGACCCAGTACTTC
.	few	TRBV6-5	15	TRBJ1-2	CASSRWGADRYGYTF	TGTGCCAGCAGCCGGTGGGGGGCCGACCGATATGGCTACACCTTC
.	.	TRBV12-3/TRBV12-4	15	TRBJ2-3	CASIPAAGSTDTQYF	TGTGCCAGCATCCCTGCGGCGGGGAGCACAGATACGCAGTATTTT
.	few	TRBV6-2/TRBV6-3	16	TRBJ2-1	CASSQTRDPIYNEQFF	TGTGCCAGCAGTCAAACCCGGGACCCCATTTACAATGAGCAGTTCTTC
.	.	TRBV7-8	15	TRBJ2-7	CASSALIQGGETWYF	TGTGCCAGCAGCGCCTTAATACAGGGCGGGGAGACCTGGTACTTC
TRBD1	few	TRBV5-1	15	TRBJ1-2	CASTEGGQPTSGYTF	TGCGCCAGCACCGAGGGGGGACAGCCAACAAGTGGCTACACCTTC
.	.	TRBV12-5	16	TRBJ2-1	CASGLATLRGFNEQFF	TGTGCTAGTGGTTTGGCCACCTTGAGGGGGTTCAATGAGCAGTTCTTC
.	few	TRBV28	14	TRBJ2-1	CASHPGSRLNEQFF	TGTGCCAGCCACCCGGGATCCAGGCTCAATGAGCAGTTCTTC
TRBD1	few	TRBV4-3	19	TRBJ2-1	CASSQESSGGTGVSNEQFF	TGCGCCAGCAGCCAAGAAAGTTCTGGGGGAACAGGGGTCAGCAATGAGCAGTTCTTC
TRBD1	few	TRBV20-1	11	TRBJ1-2	CSARQGAGYTF	TGCAGTGCTAGACAGGGGGCTGGCTACACCTTC
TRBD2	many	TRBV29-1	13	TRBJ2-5	CSTSGGLRETQYF	TGCAGCACGAGCGGGGGGTTACGAGAGACCCAGTACTTC
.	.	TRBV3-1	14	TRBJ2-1	CASSQAPGEDEQFF	TGTGCCAGCAGCCAAGCCCCCGGGGAGGACGAGCAGTTCTTC
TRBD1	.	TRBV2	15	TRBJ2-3	CASKLRTGDADTQYF	TGTGCCAGCAAGCTCCGGACAGGGGATGCAGATACGCAGTATTTT
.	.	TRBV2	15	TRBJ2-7	CASSVGNGPSYEQYF	TGTGCCAGCAGTGTAGGTAACGGGCCCTCCTACGAGCAGTACTTC
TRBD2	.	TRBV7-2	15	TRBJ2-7	CASSLELAGAHEQYF	TGTGCCAGCAGCTTAGAGTTAGCGGGAGCCCACGAGCAGTACTTC
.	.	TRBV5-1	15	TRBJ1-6	CASSLATARNSPLHF	TGCGCCAGCAGCTTGGCGACGGCCAGGAATTCACCCCTCCACTTT
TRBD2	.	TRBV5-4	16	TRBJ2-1	CASSRRAGGQYNEQFF	TGTGCCAGCAGCCGGCGAGCGGGGGGCCAATACAATGAGCAGTTCTTC
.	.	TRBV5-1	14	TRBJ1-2	CASSPRDARFGYTF	TGCGCCAGCAGCCCACGGGACGCAAGATTTGGCTACACCTTC
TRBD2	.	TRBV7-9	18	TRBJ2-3	CASTETGLAGLSTDTQYF	TGTGCCAGCACCGAGACCGGACTAGCGGGGCTCAGCACAGATACGCAGTATTTT
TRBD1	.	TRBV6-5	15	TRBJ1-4	CASSYGRGFGEKLFF	TGTGCCAGCAGTTATGGCAGGGGGTTTGGTGAAAAACTGTTTTTT
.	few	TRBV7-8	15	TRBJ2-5	CASSSGSYGGETQYF	TGTGCCAGCAGCTCGGGATCTTACGGTGGAGAGACCCAGTACTTC
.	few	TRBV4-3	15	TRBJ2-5	CASSQVLRIQETQYF	TGCGCCAGCAGCCAAGTTTTACGGATCCAAGAGACCCAGTACTTC